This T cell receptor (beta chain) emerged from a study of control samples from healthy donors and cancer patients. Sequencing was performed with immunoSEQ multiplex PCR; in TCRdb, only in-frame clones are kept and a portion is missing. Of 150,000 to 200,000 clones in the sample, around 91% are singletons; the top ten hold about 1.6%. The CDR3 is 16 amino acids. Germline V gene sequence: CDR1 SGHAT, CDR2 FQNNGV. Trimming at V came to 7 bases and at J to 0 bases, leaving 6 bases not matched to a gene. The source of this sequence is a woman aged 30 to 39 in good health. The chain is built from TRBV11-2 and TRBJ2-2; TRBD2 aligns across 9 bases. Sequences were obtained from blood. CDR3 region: CASNRAGGPNTGELFF. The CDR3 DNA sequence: TGTGCCAGCAACCGAGCGGGGGGCCCGAACACCGGGGAGCTGTTTTTT.